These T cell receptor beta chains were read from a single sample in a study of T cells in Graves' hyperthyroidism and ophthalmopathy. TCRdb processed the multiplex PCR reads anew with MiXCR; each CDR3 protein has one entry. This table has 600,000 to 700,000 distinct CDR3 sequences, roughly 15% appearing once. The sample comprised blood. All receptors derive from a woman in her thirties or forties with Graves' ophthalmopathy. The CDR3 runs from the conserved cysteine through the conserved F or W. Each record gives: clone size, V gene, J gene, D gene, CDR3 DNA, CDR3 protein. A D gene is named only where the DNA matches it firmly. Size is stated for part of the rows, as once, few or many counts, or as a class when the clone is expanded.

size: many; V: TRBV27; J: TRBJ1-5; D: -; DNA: TGTGCCAGCAGTTTATTTTCCCCCCGTGGTGAGGGGCCGGCAAATCAGCCCCAGCATTTT; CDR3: CASSLFSPRGEGPANQPQHF
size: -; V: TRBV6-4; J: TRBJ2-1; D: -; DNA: TGTGCCAGCAGTGACTCGCCCAGCGGCTCCTACAATGAGCAGTTCTTC; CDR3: CASSDSPSGSYNEQFF
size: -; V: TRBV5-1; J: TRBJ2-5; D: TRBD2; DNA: TGCGCCAGCAGCTCAGGGACTAGCGGGCTCCAAGAGACCCAGTACTTC; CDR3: CASSSGTSGLQETQYF
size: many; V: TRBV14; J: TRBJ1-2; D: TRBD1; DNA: TGTGCCAGCAGCCCCTGGGACAGTCGAGGCTACACCTTC; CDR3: CASSPWDSRGYTF
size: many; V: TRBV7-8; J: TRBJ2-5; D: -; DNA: TGTGCCAGCAGCCCGGGTACAGTGGAAGAGACCCAGTACTTC; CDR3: CASSPGTVEETQYF
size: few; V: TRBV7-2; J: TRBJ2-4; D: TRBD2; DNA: TGTGCCAGCAGCTTAGCGGCGGGGGGCATTCAGTACTTC; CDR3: CASSLAAGGIQYF
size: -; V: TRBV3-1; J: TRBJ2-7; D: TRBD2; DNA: TGTGCCAGCAGCCAGCGGGGGGCTGACTACGAGCAGTACTTC; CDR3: CASSQRGADYEQYF
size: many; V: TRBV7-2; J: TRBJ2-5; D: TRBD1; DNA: TGTGCCAGCAGCTTAAACAGGGGCTATCAAGAGACCCAGTACTTC; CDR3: CASSLNRGYQETQYF
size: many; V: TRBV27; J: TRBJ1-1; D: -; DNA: TGTGCCAGCAGTTGGTCGGGGGGCGCGGGAACTGAAGCTTTCTTT; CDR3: CASSWSGGAGTEAFF
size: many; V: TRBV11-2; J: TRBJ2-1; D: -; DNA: TGTGCCAGCAGCTCCGGACTCCTTCTAGGCAATGAGCAGTTCTTC; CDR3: CASSSGLLLGNEQFF
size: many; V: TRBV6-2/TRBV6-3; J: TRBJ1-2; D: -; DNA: TGTGCCAGCAGTTACGCAGGAATCTATGGCTACACCTTC; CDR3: CASSYAGIYGYTF
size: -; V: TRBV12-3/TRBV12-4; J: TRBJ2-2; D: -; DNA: TGTGCCAGCAAGAATTCACAGGGCCTAAACACCGGGGAGCTGTTTTTT; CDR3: CASKNSQGLNTGELFF
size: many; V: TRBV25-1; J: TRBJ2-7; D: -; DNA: TGTGCCAGCAGTGAGGAAGACCCACAAGAGCAGTACTTC; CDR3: CASSEEDPQEQYF
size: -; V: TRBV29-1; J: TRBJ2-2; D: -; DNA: TGCAGCGTTGAGGACGGGCCCGGGGAGCTGTTTTTT; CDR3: CSVEDGPGELFF
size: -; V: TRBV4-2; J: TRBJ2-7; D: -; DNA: TGTGCCAGCAGCCAAGATGACATGGACCCGCGAGGGGAGCAGTACTTC; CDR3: CASSQDDMDPRGEQYF
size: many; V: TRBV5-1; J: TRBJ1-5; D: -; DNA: TGCGCCAGCAGCTTACATTCCGGGAGCAATCAGCCCCAGCATTTT; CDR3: CASSLHSGSNQPQHF
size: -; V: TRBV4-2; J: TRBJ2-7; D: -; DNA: TGTGCCAGCAGCCAAATGGAGGGGGTCCTGCAAGATTACGAGCAGTACTTC; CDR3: CASSQMEGVLQDYEQYF
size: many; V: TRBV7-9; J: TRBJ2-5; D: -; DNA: TGTGCCAGCAGCTTAGCGCGCGCTTCTGAAGAGACCCAGTACTTC; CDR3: CASSLARASEETQYF
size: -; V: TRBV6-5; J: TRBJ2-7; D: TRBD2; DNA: TGTGCCAGCAGTTACACGGAGCGGGGCTCCTACGAGCAGTACTTC; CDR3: CASSYTERGSYEQYF
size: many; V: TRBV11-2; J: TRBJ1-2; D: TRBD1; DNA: TGTGCCAGCACCCGGACAGGGGGTCCCTATGGCTACACCTTC; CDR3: CASTRTGGPYGYTF
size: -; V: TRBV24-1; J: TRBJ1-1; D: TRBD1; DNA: TGTGCCACCAGTGAGGACAGGGGAGGTCACACTGAAGCTTTCTTT; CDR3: CATSEDRGGHTEAFF
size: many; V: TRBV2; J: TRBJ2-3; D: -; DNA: TGTGCCACCACTCTCACAGATACGCAGTATTTT; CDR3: CATTLTDTQYF
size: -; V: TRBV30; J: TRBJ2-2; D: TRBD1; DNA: TGTGCCTGGAGTCTTACAGGGGTTTACACCGGGGAGCTGGTTTTT; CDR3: CAWSLTGVYTGELVF
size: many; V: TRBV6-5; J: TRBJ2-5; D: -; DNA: TGTGCCAGCAGTTACTCGGGGTCCAACCAAGAGACCCAGTACTTC; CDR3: CASSYSGSNQETQYF
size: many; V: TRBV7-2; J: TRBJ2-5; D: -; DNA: TGTGCCAGCAGCTTAGTCGCGGGGACAGAGACCCAGTACTTC; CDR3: CASSLVAGTETQYF
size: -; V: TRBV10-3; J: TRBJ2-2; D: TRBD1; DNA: TGTGCCATCAGGCCCGGGACAGGGCACACCGGGGAGCTGTTTTTT; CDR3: CAIRPGTGHTGELFF
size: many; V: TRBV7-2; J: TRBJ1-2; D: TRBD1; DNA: TGTGCCAGCAGCTTAGCGTACCGGGACAGGGGTAACTATGGCTACACCTTC; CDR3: CASSLAYRDRGNYGYTF
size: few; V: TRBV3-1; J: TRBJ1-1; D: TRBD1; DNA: TGTGCCAGCAGCCAATCCGGGACAGGGGGAAACACTGAAGCTTTCTTT; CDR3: CASSQSGTGGNTEAFF
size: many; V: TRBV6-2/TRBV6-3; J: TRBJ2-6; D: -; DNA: TGTGCCAGCTTAGGGATGGCGTCTGGGGCCAACGTCCTGACTTTC; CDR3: CASLGMASGANVLTF
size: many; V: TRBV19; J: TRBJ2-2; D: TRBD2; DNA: TGTGCCAGTAGTATAGACCCCTTAGCGGGAGTCGACACCGGGGAGCTGTTTTTT; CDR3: CASSIDPLAGVDTGELFF
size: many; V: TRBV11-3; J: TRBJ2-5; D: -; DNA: TGTGCCAGCAGCTTATACGGGAGAGAGACCCAGTACTTC; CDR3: CASSLYGRETQYF
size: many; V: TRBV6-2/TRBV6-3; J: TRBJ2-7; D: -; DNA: TGTGCCAGCAGGGACGCCGGGACACCTCTCTCCTACGAGCAGTACTTC; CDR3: CASRDAGTPLSYEQYF
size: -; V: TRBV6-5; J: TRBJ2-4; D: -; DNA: TGTGCCAGCCATAGCGGAACCCGAGGGAACATTCAGTACTTC; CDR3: CASHSGTRGNIQYF
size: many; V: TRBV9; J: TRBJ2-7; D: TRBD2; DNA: TGTGCCAGCAGCGTAGGGGCTAGCGGGGAGTACGAGCAGTACTTC; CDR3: CASSVGASGEYEQYF
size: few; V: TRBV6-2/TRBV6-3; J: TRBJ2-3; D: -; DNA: TGTGCCAGCACGTGGCTTCGCACAGATACGCAGTATTTT; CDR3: CASTWLRTDTQYF
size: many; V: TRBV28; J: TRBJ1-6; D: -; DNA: TGTGCCAGCAGTCAACAGGCGTCACCCCTCCACTTT; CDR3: CASSQQASPLHF
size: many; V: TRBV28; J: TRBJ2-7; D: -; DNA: TGTGCCAGCAGTTTATCAAGCGACTACTCCTACGAGCAGTACTTC; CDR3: CASSLSSDYSYEQYF
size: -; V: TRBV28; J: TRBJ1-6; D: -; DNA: TGTGCCAGCAGGCCAACTACCCTACAGGCTAGCTCCTATAATTCACCCCTCCACTTT; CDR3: CASRPTTLQASSYNSPLHF
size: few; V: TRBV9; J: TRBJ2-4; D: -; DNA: TGTGCCAGCAGCCCCCAACCCCCCGGGGCCAGAAACATTCAGTACTTC; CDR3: CASSPQPPGARNIQYF
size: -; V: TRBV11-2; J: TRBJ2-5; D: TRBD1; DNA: TGTGCCAGCGGCTCCCCCCGGGACAGGGGCCAAGAGACCCAGTACTTC; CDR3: CASGSPRDRGQETQYF
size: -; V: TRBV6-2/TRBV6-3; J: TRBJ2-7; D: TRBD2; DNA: TGTGCCAGCAGTATAGCGGGAGGTAATGGCGAGCAGTACTTC; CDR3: CASSIAGGNGEQYF
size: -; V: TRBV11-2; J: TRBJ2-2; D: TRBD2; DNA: TGTGCCAGCAGCGACCGACTAGCGGGAGGTCTATCAAACACCGGGGAGCTGTTTTTT; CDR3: CASSDRLAGGLSNTGELFF
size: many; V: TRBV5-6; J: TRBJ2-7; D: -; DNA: TGTGCCAGCAGCATAACTGCCGGGCTCGTCTCCTACGAGCAGTACTTC; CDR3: CASSITAGLVSYEQYF
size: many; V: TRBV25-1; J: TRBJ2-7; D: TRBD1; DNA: TGTGCCAGCAGTCTTGGGACAGGGTTACAGCAGTACTTC; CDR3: CASSLGTGLQQYF
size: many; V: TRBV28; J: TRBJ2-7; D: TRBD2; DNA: TGTGCCAGCAGTTTGCGGCGGGGGGGGATCGAGCAGTACTTC; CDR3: CASSLRRGGIEQYF
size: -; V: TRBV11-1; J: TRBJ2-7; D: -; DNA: TGTGCCAGCGGCAGGAGATACGAGCAGTACTTC; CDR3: CASGRRYEQYF
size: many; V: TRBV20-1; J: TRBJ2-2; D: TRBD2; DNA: TGCAGTGCTATCCGATGGACTAGCGGGAGTAACGGGGAGCTGTTTTTT; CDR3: CSAIRWTSGSNGELFF
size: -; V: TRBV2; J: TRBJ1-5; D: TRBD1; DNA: TGTGCCAGCAGCCTAGACGGGACAGGGCTTCAGCCCCAGCATTTT; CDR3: CASSLDGTGLQPQHF
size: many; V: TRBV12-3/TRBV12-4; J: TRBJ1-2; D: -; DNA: TGTGCCAGCAGCCGGGACCGACGGCACTATGGCTACACCTTC; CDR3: CASSRDRRHYGYTF
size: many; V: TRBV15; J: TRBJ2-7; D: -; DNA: TGTGCCACCAGCCGCCTGGGAACAGTTAAGCGCTACGAGCAGTACTTC; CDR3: CATSRLGTVKRYEQYF
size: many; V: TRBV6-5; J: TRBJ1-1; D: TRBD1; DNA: TGTGCCAGCAGAAGGGACAGCTGGACTGAAGCTTTCTTT; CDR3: CASRRDSWTEAFF
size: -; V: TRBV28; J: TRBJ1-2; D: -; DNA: TGTGCCAGCAGTTTAGAGTCGAGCTATGGCTACACCTTC; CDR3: CASSLESSYGYTF
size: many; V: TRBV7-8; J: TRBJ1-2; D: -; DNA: TGTGCCAGCAGCTCAAGGACGGATGGCTACACCTTC; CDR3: CASSSRTDGYTF
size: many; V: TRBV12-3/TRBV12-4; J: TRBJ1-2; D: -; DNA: TGTGCCAGCAGTTTAACACGAAACTATGGCTACACCTTC; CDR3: CASSLTRNYGYTF
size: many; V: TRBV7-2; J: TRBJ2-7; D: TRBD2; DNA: TGTGCCAGCAGCTTAAGGCTAGCGGGGGGGTCCTACGAGCAGTACTTC; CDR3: CASSLRLAGGSYEQYF
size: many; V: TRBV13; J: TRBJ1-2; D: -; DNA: TGTGCCACATCGCCAAGGGGCAGCGACGGACATTATGGCTACACCTTC; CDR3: CATSPRGSDGHYGYTF
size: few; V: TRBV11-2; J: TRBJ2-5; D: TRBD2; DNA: TGTGCCAGCAGCTTATATGGGACTAGCGAGCAAGAGACCCAGTACTTC; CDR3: CASSLYGTSEQETQYF